Below are 30 T cell receptor beta chains sequenced from a single sample in a study of blood T cell repertoires in COVID-19. Data came from immunoSEQ multiplex PCR; TCRdb stores just in-frame clones and leaves some out. The sample holds 200,000 to 300,000 clones, around 88% seen once. Sequences were obtained from PBMCs or T cells enriched from blood (not recorded which). The source is a woman in her 30s who had recovered from COVID-19.

The chain is built from TRBV28 and TRBJ2-1; D might be TRBD1 (5 bases). Looked up from germline, CDR1 is MDHEN and CDR2 is SYDVKM. The length of the CDR3 is 12 residues. The V end lost 4 bases, the J end lost 8 bases, and 9 bases lay between the germline ends. CDR3 region: CASSSGRDEQFF. CDR3 bases: TGTGCCAGCAGTTCGGGCAGGGATGAGCAGTTCTTC.

The CDR3 spells CASAIRDTQYF. The CDR3 nucleotides read TGTGCCAGCGCGATTCGAGATACGCAGTATTTT. This chain uses TRBV28 with TRBJ2-3, with D unresolved. The germline V and J ends were trimmed by 8 bases and 5 bases, with 8 bases remaining between them. Germline loops: CDR1 MDHEN, CDR2 SYDVKM. This CDR3 contains 11 residues.

J is TRBJ2-4 and V is TRBV19; 10 bases fit TRBD1. CDR1 and CDR2 from the germline V gene are LNHDA and SQIVND (reference sequence). CDR3 length: 18 residues. V dropped 5 bases and J dropped 0; count of bases not matched to a gene: 10. The CDR3 spells CASSATGGGRLAKNIQYF. CDR3 sequence (DNA): TGTGCCAGTAGTGCGACAGGGGGCGGGAGACTAGCCAAAAACATTCAGTACTTC. Using reference TRBV19 and TRBJ2-4 for the parts outside the CDR3, the full variable domain is DGGITQSPKYLFRKEGQNVTLSCEQNLNHDAMYWYRQDPGQGLRLIYYSQIVNDFQKGDIAEGYSVSREKKESFPLTVTSAQKNPTAFYLCASSATGGGRLAKNIQYFGAGTRLSVL.

The rearrangement links TRBV4-3 to TRBJ2-7; 8 nucleotides match TRBD2. The CDR3 contains 15 residues. The junction had 3 bases not matched to a gene; V was cut back by 0 bases and J by 2 bases. The germline gives CDR1 LGHNA, CDR2 YSLEER. The CDR3 coding sequence is TGCGCCAGCAGCCAAGATCGGGGGGGCCCCTACGAGCAGTACTTC. This codes for CASSQDRGGPYEQYF.

This sequence joins TRBV11-2 and TRBJ1-2; D unresolved. Deletions cut 5 bases from V and 1 base from J, with 17 bases between. The CDR3 loop spans 16 amino acids. Germline V CDR1 and CDR2: SGHAT, FQNNGV. CDR3 amino acids: CASSPPRGQSNYGYTF. The CDR3 nucleotides are TGTGCCAGCAGCCCTCCAAGAGGGCAGAGTAACTATGGCTACACCTTC.

The chain joins TRBV7-2 to TRBJ2-1; tentative D call: TRBD1 (7 bases). The CDR3 is 15 amino acids. Trimming removed 3 bases from V and 1 base from J, with 10 bases in between. Germline V gives CDR1 SGHTA, CDR2 FQGNSA. The CDR3 DNA reads as TGTGCCAGCAGCTTCGGGGGACAGTCCTACAATGAGCAGTTCTTC. Protein sequence: CASSFGGQSYNEQFF.

Concerning this clone itself: At one end, the junction sequence differs from germline, possibly due to a read error. This chain uses TRBV7-7 with TRBJ1-5; TRBD1 aligns across 7 bases. Germline values: CDR1 SSHAT, CDR2 FNYEAQ (reference sequence). This CDR3 is built from 18 residues. CDR3 sequence reads: CASSLERGGEPSNQPQHF. The CDR3, as DNA: TGTGCTAGCAGCTTAGAAAGAGGGGGCGAGCCCAGCAATCAGCCCCAGCATTTT.

This chain links TRBV28 with TRBJ2-7; 7 bases are a match to TRBD1. Looked up from germline, CDR1 is MDHEN and CDR2 is SYDVKM. After removal of 8 bases from V and 2 bases from J, the junction contained 12 bases not matched to a gene. The CDR3 spans 15 residues. The CDR3 DNA is TGTGCCAGCCAGAGAGGTGGGACAGTTACCTACGAGCAGTACTTC. Translated, it gives CASQRGGTVTYEQYF.

V and J are TRBV29-1 and TRBJ2-5, with D perhaps TRBD1 (6 bases). The length of the CDR3 is 13 residues. Trimming removed 0 bases at V and 2 bases at J, with 7 bases between. Germline CDR1 and CDR2: SQVTM and ANQGSEA. The CDR3 sequence is CSVEDGQQETQYF. In DNA form, the CDR3 reads TGCAGCGTTGAAGATGGACAGCAAGAGACCCAGTACTTC. The full variable domain, with the rest looked up from reference TRBV29-1 and TRBJ2-5, is SAVISQKPSRDICQRGTSLTIQCQVDSQVTMMFWYRQQPGQSLTLIATANQGSEATYESGFVIDKFPISRPNLTFSTLTVSNMSPEDSSIYLCSVEDGQQETQYFGPGTRLLVL.

The chain recombines TRBV19 with TRBJ1-5; 7 bases map to TRBD1. Germline V gives CDR1 LNHDA, CDR2 SQIVND (reference sequence). J was trimmed by 7 bases and V by 1 base; bases with no gene match: 7. CDR3 length: 15 amino acids. The CDR3 sequence: CASSIGGTDWQPQHF. CDR3 DNA: TGTGCCAGTAGTATAGGCGGGACAGATTGGCAGCCCCAGCATTTT.

The V gene is TRBV11-2, the J gene TRBJ2-5; 8 bases line up with TRBD2. Germline V gives CDR1 SGHAT, CDR2 FQNNGV. With 4 bases clipped from V and 3 bases from J, the junction kept 7 bases outside the gene matches. The CDR3 extends over 15 amino acids. DNA for the CDR3: TGTGCCAGCAGCTACCAAGGACTAGCAGAAGAGACCCAGTACTTC. Its translation: CASSYQGLAEETQYF.

The J gene is TRBJ1-5, the V gene TRBV4-3, with D possibly TRBD1 on 5 matching bases. The ends were cut back, 4 bases at V and 5 bases at J, with 12 bases in the middle. The CDR3 extends over 14 amino acids. Looked up from germline, CDR1 is LGHNA and CDR2 is YSLEER. CDR3 sequence reads: CASSLRLTDQPQHF. CDR3 sequence (DNA): TGCGCCAGCAGCCTCCGTCTGACAGATCAGCCCCAGCATTTT.

The chain links TRBV7-9 to TRBJ1-6; no definite D call. Germline assignment: CDR1 SEHNR and CDR2 FQNEAQ (reference sequence). Trimming removed 6 bases from V and 0 bases from J, with 9 bases in between. This CDR3 has 15 amino acids. CDR3 region: CASSPGSSYNSPLHF. As DNA, the CDR3 is TGTGCCAGCAGTCCGGGGAGCTCCTATAATTCACCCCTCCACTTT.

This clone was seen a few times. V usage is TRBV4-1 and J usage is TRBJ2-1, with 8 bases lining up with TRBD2. V shed 0 bases and J 13 bases; nucleotides not matched to a gene: 14. Germline loops: CDR1 MGHRA, CDR2 YSYEKL. The CDR3 length is 16 residues. For the CDR3, the DNA is TGCGCCAGCAGCCAAGATCGTCTAGCGGGTCATGAAGAACAGTTCTTC. It encodes CASSQDRLAGHEEQFF.

The CDR3 sequence: CASRPSAATDTQYF. The CDR3 bases are TGTGCCAGCAGGCCTAGCGCGGCCACAGATACGCAGTATTTT. The chain links TRBV6-5 to TRBJ2-3, with D possibly being TRBD2 (6 bases). The germline V gene has CDR1 MNHEY and CDR2 SVGAGI. The V gene lost 6 bases and the J gene lost 2 bases, with 12 bases spanning the gap. This CDR3 region has 14 residues.

The CDR3 is CASSPGGLAGNSYEQYF. The CDR3 bases are TGTGCCAGCAGTCCGGGCGGACTAGCGGGAAACTCCTACGAGCAGTACTTC. This rearrangement joins TRBV28 to TRBJ2-7; 12 bases line up with TRBD2. Germline values: CDR1 MDHEN, CDR2 SYDVKM. V lost 5 bases to trimming and J lost 0 bases; unmatched junction nucleotides: 8. The CDR3 is 17 residues long.

This clone was detected only a few times. The V call is TRBV19, the J call TRBJ2-6; TRBD1 matches at 9 bases. The CDR3 has 18 residues. The V gene's germline CDR1 is LNHDA and CDR2 SQIVND (reference sequence). Trimming at V came to 4 bases and at J to 0 bases, leaving 7 bases not matched to a gene. DNA for the CDR3: TGTGCCAGTAGTACTGGGGACAGGGCCCGCTCTGGGGCCAACGTCCTGACTTTC. It is translated as CASSTGDRARSGANVLTF.

The chain combines TRBV6-2 or TRBV6-3 with TRBJ2-3; TRBD2 aligns across 9 bases. The germline gives CDR1 MNHEY, CDR2 SVGEGT. V dropped 1 base and J dropped 8; count of bases not matched to a gene: 13. The CDR3 consists of 17 residues. CDR3 DNA: TGTGCCAGCAGTTACTTCGAACTAGCGGGCCGAGGTGCTACGCAGTATTTT. Its protein product is CASSYFELAGRGATQYF.

The chain couples TRBV28 to TRBJ2-1, with 13 nucleotides matching TRBD2. CDR1 is MDHEN and CDR2 is SYDVKM in the germline V gene. This CDR3 spans 15 amino acids. Losses at the gene ends were 3 bases for V and 9 bases for J; bases not matched to a gene: 5. The CDR3 spells CASSLPGLAGPEQFF. The CDR3 nucleotides read TGTGCCAGCAGTTTGCCGGGACTAGCGGGACCTGAGCAGTTCTTC.

This clone was picked up a small number of times. CDR3 sequence reads: CASSLGPADTQYF. In DNA form, the CDR3 reads TGTGCCAGCAGCTTAGGCCCAGCAGATACGCAGTATTTT. The chain has TRBV11-3 and TRBJ2-3, with D unclear. Germline assignment: CDR1 SGHNT and CDR2 YENEEA. The V gene lost 1 base and the J gene lost 4 bases, with 6 bases spanning the gap. The CDR3 is made up of 13 amino acids.

The CDR3 nucleotides are TGTGCCAGCAGCTTAGAAACTTCCTGGCGGGGCGGGGAGCTGTTTTTT. Its protein product is CASSLETSWRGGELFF. The V call is TRBV7-2, the J call TRBJ2-2; tentatively, D is TRBD2 (6 bases). This CDR3 region has 16 residues. CDR1 is SGHTA and CDR2 is FQGNSA in the germline V gene. The V gene lost 1 base and the J gene lost 7 bases, with 16 bases spanning the gap.

This clone was counted a single time. This chain links TRBV2 with TRBJ1-2; D might be TRBD1 (6 bases). The CDR3 extends over 13 amino acids. In germline, CDR1 is SNHLY, CDR2 FYNNEI. The V gene lost 8 bases and the J gene lost 2 bases, with 12 bases spanning the gap. The DNA for the CDR3 is TGTGCCAGCGGGGGCTTGGGGAACTATGGCTACACCTTC. It translates to CASGGLGNYGYTF.

The chain has TRBV28 and TRBJ1-4; D call uncertain. Germline CDR1 reads MDHEN; CDR2 reads SYDVKM. The CDR3 has 13 amino acids. The V end lost 8 bases, the J end lost 6 bases, and 13 bases lay between the germline ends. The CDR3 nucleotides are TGTGCCAGCCTGATGATGCCGGATGAAAAACTGTTTTTT. The encoded protein is CASLMMPDEKLFF.

This sequence joins TRBV5-1 and TRBJ2-2; possible D gene TRBD1, 5 bases. Germline CDR1 is SGHRS and CDR2 is YFSETQ. Trimming shortened V by 0 bases and J by 5 bases, and 14 bases separated the two germline ends. CDR3 size: 16 residues. CDR3 in DNA: TGCGCCAGCAGCTTGGGGCAGGGCCTTGAGACCGGGGAGCTGTTTTTT. The encoded protein is CASSLGQGLETGELFF.

The V and J genes are TRBV7-2 and TRBJ2-2; 8 bases fit TRBD1. The CDR3 totals 15 residues. The germline gives CDR1 SGHTA, CDR2 FQGNSA. Trimming cost V 4 bases and J 4 bases; bases outside gene matches: 5. Here the CDR3 reads CASSSRTGSTGELFF. Written as DNA, the CDR3 is TGTGCCAGCAGCTCCCGGACAGGGTCCACCGGGGAGCTGTTTTTT.

The genes are TRBV7-9 and TRBJ1-6; no clear D. Looked up from germline, CDR1 is SEHNR and CDR2 is FQNEAQ (reference sequence). The CDR3 has 12 residues. The V gene lost 2 bases and the J gene lost 9 bases, with 5 bases spanning the gap. DNA of the CDR3: TGTGCCAGCAGCTTAACACCTTCACCCCTCCACTTT. Its translation is CASSLTPSPLHF. Filled out from reference TRBV7-9 and TRBJ1-6, the complete variable domain reads DTGVSQNPRHKITKRGQNVTFRCDPISEHNRLYWYRQTLGQGPEFLTYFQNEAQLEKSRLLSDRFSAERPKGSFSTLEIQRTEQGDSAMYLCASSLTPSPLHFGNGTRLTVT.

The rearrangement uses TRBV6-1 and TRBJ1-2, with 9 bases identical to TRBD1. The CDR3 loop spans 17 amino acids. CDR1 is MNHNS and CDR2 is SASEGT in the germline V gene. After removal of 3 bases from V and 2 bases from J, the junction contained 10 bases not matched to a gene. CDR3 protein: CASSDPPGQGPNYGYTF. In nucleotides, the CDR3 is TGTGCCAGCAGTGATCCCCCGGGACAGGGACCGAACTATGGCTACACCTTC.

Here the CDR3 DNA reads TGTGCCACCAGCAGAGAAGGTGCGGGGGGAGTAGGTGGCTACACCTTC. Its translation: CATSREGAGGVGGYTF. The rearrangement joins TRBV15 to TRBJ1-2, with D perhaps matching TRBD1 (5 bases). V was trimmed by 0 bases and J by 7 bases, leaving 18 bases between them. The CDR3 covers 16 residues. CDR1 and CDR2 from the germline V gene are LNHNV and YYDKDF (reference sequence).

The chain is built from TRBV19 and TRBJ1-2; D unclear. CDR3 length: 14 residues. Germline-derived CDR1 and CDR2 are LNHDA and SQIVND (reference sequence). Trimming removed 5 bases at V and 4 bases at J, with 14 bases between. CDR3 coding DNA: TGTGCCAGTAGTCCCCCGGGGAGGGCCTATGGCTACACCTTC. This sequence encodes CASSPPGRAYGYTF.

The DNA of the CDR3 is TGTGCCAGCAGGGGACCCGTCGGGAGGGGTGAAGCTTTCTTT. This encodes CASRGPVGRGEAFF. V gene TRBV2 combines with J gene TRBJ1-1, with D tentatively TRBD1 (5 bases). The ends were cut back, 6 bases at V and 7 bases at J, with 18 bases in the middle. The CDR3 extends over 14 amino acids. Looked up from germline, CDR1 is SNHLY and CDR2 is FYNNEI.